Shown below are 21 T cell receptor beta chains from a single sample sequenced in a study of T cell changes during pregnancy in multiple sclerosis. Sequencing used immunoSEQ multiplex PCR; TCRdb keeps in-frame clones, though not all of them. The sample has tens of thousands of clones, about 92% seen once. The sample consisted of peripheral blood, taken in the first trimester of pregnancy. The receptors derive from a female donor in good health, enrolled as a control in a pregnancy study.

V is TRBV6-5 and J is TRBJ1-1; 7 bases are a match to TRBD1. Germline loops: CDR1 MNHEY, CDR2 SVGAGI. The CDR3 contains 12 residues. V was pared by 6 bases and J by 11 bases, with 9 bases of the junction left unmatched. The CDR3 region has the DNA TGTGCCAGCAGAACGCCGACAGGGCGGGCTTTCTTT. Translating it yields CASRTPTGRAFF.

This clone was picked up one time. The chain couples TRBV19 to TRBJ2-5; TRBD1 aligns across 7 bases. The length of the CDR3 is 15 residues. The V segment lost 5 bases and the J segment 5 bases; nucleotides outside the gene matches: 11. The germline V gene has CDR1 LNHDA and CDR2 SQIVND (reference sequence). The CDR3 region is CASSATPGQLETQYF. CDR3 sequence (DNA): TGTGCCAGTAGTGCCACTCCGGGACAGCTGGAGACCCAGTACTTC.

Here the CDR3 DNA reads TGTGCCAGCAGCGTGGGACAGGGCAACAATGAGCAGTTCTTC. Protein: CASSVGQGNNEQFF. The chain has TRBV7-2 and TRBJ2-1, with 9 bases fitting TRBD1. CDR3 length: 14 amino acids. V shed 5 bases, J shed 5 bases, and the junction held 4 bases outside the gene matches. Germline V gives CDR1 SGHTA, CDR2 FQGNSA.

This sequence joins TRBV7-9 and TRBJ2-6; TRBD1 agrees at 9 bases. The V gene's germline CDR1 is SEHNR and CDR2 FQNEAQ (reference sequence). The CDR3 covers 16 residues. The ends lost 6 bases at V and 0 bases at J; junction bases unmatched: 3. The CDR3 region is CASRGTGISGANVLTF. In nucleotides, the CDR3 is TGTGCCAGCAGGGGGACAGGGATCTCTGGGGCCAACGTCCTGACTTTC.

The chain joins TRBV6-6 to TRBJ2-7; TRBD1 matches 9 bases. The germline CDR1 and CDR2 sequences are MNHNY and SVGAGI (reference sequence). CDR3 length: 16 residues. V dropped 0 bases and J dropped 5; count of bases not matched to a gene: 8. The CDR3 reads CASSYSPGQGHDEQYF. CDR3 in DNA: TGTGCCAGCAGTTACTCGCCGGGACAGGGTCACGACGAGCAGTACTTC.

The chain combines TRBV7-2 with TRBJ1-1, with TRBD1 identical over 8 bases. The J segment lost 4 bases and the V segment lost 3 bases, leaving 13 bases of the junction unmatched. Germline values: CDR1 SGHTA, CDR2 FQGNSA. The CDR3 has 17 amino acids. The CDR3 is CASSFEGQGAFLTEAFF. Written as DNA, the CDR3 is TGTGCCAGCAGCTTCGAGGGGCAGGGGGCCTTCCTCACTGAAGCTTTCTTT.

The chain combines TRBV11-2 with TRBJ1-4; 8 bases align to TRBD1. The CDR3 has 14 residues. Germline lookup yields CDR1 SGHAT and CDR2 FQNNGV. Trimming at V came to 5 bases and at J to 4 bases, leaving 3 bases not matched to a gene. The CDR3 here is CASSLGQVNEKLFF. In DNA, the CDR3 is TGTGCCAGCAGCCTGGGACAGGTTAATGAAAAACTGTTTTTT.

This rearrangement joins TRBV2 to TRBJ1-3; D remains ambiguous. The V gene's germline CDR1 is SNHLY and CDR2 FYNNEI. The CDR3 consists of 13 residues. Trimming pared 7 bases from V and 4 bases from J, leaving 11 bases between. The CDR3 reads CASIRDIGNTIYF. The DNA of the CDR3 is TGTGCCAGCATTAGAGACATCGGAAACACCATATATTTT.

A few counts support this clone. This chain links TRBV19 with TRBJ1-5, with TRBD1 matching over 9 bases. The CDR3 totals 15 residues. Germline V gene data show CDR1 as LNHDA and CDR2 as SQIVND (reference sequence). The trim removed 0 bases at V and 6 bases at J, leaving 3 bases unmatched. CDR3 nucleotide sequence: TGTGCCAGTAGTATAGATGACAGGGGGGCTCAGCCCCAGCATTTT. It codes for CASSIDDRGAQPQHF.

The genes are TRBV11-3 and TRBJ2-1; the match to TRBD1 covers 10 bases. Germline V gene data show CDR1 as SGHNT and CDR2 as YENEEA. The V and J ends lost 3 bases and 9 bases, in that order; junction bases with no gene match: 14. This CDR3 contains 17 residues. CDR3 in amino acids: CASSLDRGKPSSTEQFF. The CDR3 nucleotides read TGTGCCAGCAGCTTGGACAGGGGGAAACCTTCATCTACTGAGCAGTTCTTC.

The gene calls are TRBV30 and TRBJ2-1; 8 bases line up with TRBD2. Germline V CDR1 and CDR2: GTSNPN, SVGIG (reference sequence). Trimming took 5 bases from V and 5 from J; bases not matched to a gene: 11. CDR3 length equals 15 residues. The CDR3 protein is CAWVGLRGAHNEQFF. The CDR3 DNA sequence: TGTGCCTGGGTCGGTTTGCGGGGGGCACACAATGAGCAGTTCTTC. Drawing the rest from reference TRBV30 and TRBJ2-1, the complete variable domain is SQTIHQWPATLVQPVGSPLSLECTVEGTSNPNLYWYRQAAGRGLQLLFYSVGIGQISSEVPQNLSASRPQDRQFILSSKKLLLSDSGFYLCAWVGLRGAHNEQFFGPGTRLTVL.

V and J are TRBV19 and TRBJ1-1, with TRBD1 matching over 8 bases. CDR1 is LNHDA and CDR2 is SQIVND in the germline V gene (reference sequence). This CDR3 region has 13 residues. V trimming: 2 bases; J trimming: 6 bases; junction bases outside the gene matches: 2. The CDR3 sequence: CASSINRGAEAFF. CDR3 coding DNA: TGTGCCAGTAGTATAAACAGGGGGGCTGAAGCTTTCTTT.

This clone has just one count. V gene TRBV7-2 combines with J gene TRBJ2-1, with 14 bases matching TRBD2. The CDR3 totals 19 residues. CDR1 and CDR2 from the germline V gene are SGHTA and FQGNSA. The V gene end was trimmed by 5 bases and the J gene end by 3 bases; junction bases not matched to a gene: 12. The CDR3 here is CASSLTGTSGGRNYNEQFF. The DNA of the CDR3 is TGTGCCAGCAGCCTAACAGGGACTAGCGGGGGCCGTAACTACAATGAGCAGTTCTTC.

This clone was counted once. This chain joins TRBV6-5 and TRBJ2-5; D unclear. The germline CDR1 and CDR2 sequences are MNHEY and SVGAGI. There are 11 residues in the CDR3. With 6 bases removed from V and 3 bases from J, the gap between germline ends came to 5 bases. The CDR3 DNA sequence: TGTGCCAGCAGGTTTAAAGAGACCCAGTACTTC. Translated: CASRFKETQYF.

This chain connects TRBV9 to TRBJ2-4, with 8 bases aligning to TRBD2. CDR3 length equals 16 residues. Germline lookup yields CDR1 SGDLS and CDR2 YYNGEE. Trimming removed 0 bases from V and 6 bases from J; junction bases left unmatched: 8. CDR3 protein: CASSVGRIAGLNIQYF. Here the CDR3 DNA reads TGTGCCAGCAGCGTAGGGAGAATAGCGGGGTTAAACATTCAGTACTTC.

This rearrangement joins TRBV5-4 to TRBJ2-1; D ambiguous. Germline assignment: CDR1 SGHNT and CDR2 YYREEE (reference sequence). Trimming took 4 bases from V and 7 from J, leaving 12 bases between them. The CDR3 is made up of 13 amino acids. The CDR3 region is CASSQRLVNEQFF. The CDR3 bases are TGTGCCAGCAGCCAGAGGTTAGTAAATGAGCAGTTCTTC.

The chain joins TRBV11-1 to TRBJ2-3; possibly TRBD2 for D (5 bases). The CDR3 length is 15 residues. V was shortened by 0 bases and J by 4 bases, with 11 bases between the two germline ends. CDR1 and CDR2 (germline): SGHAT, FQDESV (reference sequence). The chain's CDR3 is CASSLAWTPSDTQYF. CDR3 coding DNA: TGTGCCAGCAGCTTAGCGTGGACTCCGTCAGATACGCAGTATTTT. The full variable domain, rest sourced from reference TRBV11-1 and TRBJ2-3, is EAEVAQSPRYKITEKSQAVAFWCDPISGHATLYWYRQILGQGPELLVQFQDESVVDDSQLPKDRFSAERLKGVDSTLKIQPAELGDSAMYLCASSLAWTPSDTQYFGPGTRLTVL.

The chain carries TRBV5-6 and TRBJ2-7; D might be TRBD1 (5 bases). Germline-derived CDR1 and CDR2 are SGHDT and YYEEEE. Trimming left V 4 bases short and J 2 bases short, with 13 bases between. The CDR3 has 14 amino acids. The CDR3 DNA is TGTGCCAGCAGCGTTGGACAAGGGCCCTACGAGCAGTACTTC. It yields the protein CASSVGQGPYEQYF.

The chain uses TRBV2 and TRBJ2-5; TRBD1 aligns across 7 bases. The trim removed 4 bases at V and 1 base at J, leaving 3 bases unmatched. This CDR3 region has 14 residues. Per germline, CDR1 SNHLY and CDR2 FYNNEI. The CDR3 loop reads CASSVPGGQETQYF. DNA for the CDR3: TGTGCCAGCAGTGTGCCAGGGGGCCAAGAGACCCAGTACTTC.

This chain uses TRBV5-4 with TRBJ1-1; maybe TRBD1 (5 bases). The CDR3 contains 15 residues. V lost 0 bases and J lost 0, with 9 bases in between. The germline V gene encodes CDR1 SGHNT and CDR2 YYREEE (reference sequence). CDR3 DNA sequence: TGTGCCAGCAGCTTGGACGGACACATGAACACTGAAGCTTTCTTT. Protein product: CASSLDGHMNTEAFF.

This rearrangement joins TRBV6-5 to TRBJ1-1; no definite D call. Looked up from germline, CDR1 is MNHEY and CDR2 is SVGAGI. The V and J ends lost 0 bases and 3 bases respectively, with 11 bases between them. The length of the CDR3 is 15 residues. The CDR3 loop reads CASSYSLGRDTEAFF. CDR3 nucleotides: TGTGCCAGCAGTTACTCGTTGGGGAGAGACACTGAAGCTTTCTTT.